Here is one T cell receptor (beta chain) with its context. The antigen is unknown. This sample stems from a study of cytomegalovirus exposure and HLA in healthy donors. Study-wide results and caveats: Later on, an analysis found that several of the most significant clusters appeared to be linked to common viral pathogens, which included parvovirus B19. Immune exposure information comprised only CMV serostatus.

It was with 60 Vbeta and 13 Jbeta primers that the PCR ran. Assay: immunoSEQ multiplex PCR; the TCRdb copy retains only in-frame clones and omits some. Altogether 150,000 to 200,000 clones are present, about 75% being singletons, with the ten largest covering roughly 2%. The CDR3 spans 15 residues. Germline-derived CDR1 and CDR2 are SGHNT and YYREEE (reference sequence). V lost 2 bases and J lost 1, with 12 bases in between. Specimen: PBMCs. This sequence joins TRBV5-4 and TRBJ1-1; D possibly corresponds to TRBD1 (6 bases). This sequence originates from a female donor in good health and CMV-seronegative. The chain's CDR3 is CASSFGQTENTEAFF. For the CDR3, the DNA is TGTGCCAGCAGCTTCGGACAGACAGAGAACACTGAAGCTTTCTTT.